One sample yielded the 27 T cell receptor beta chains listed below, sequenced in a study of cytomegalovirus exposure and HLA in healthy donors. Primers for the PCR totalled 60 Vbeta and 13 Jbeta. The table came from immunoSEQ multiplex PCR; TCRdb's copy has only in-frame clones and leaves some out. The sample records about 160,000 clones, around 75% being singletons. Sequenced: PBMCs. These receptor sequences come from a man aged 18 to 29 in good health and CMV-seronegative.

This CDR3 reads CASSQPRRDYNEQFF. The DNA for the CDR3 is TGCGCCAGCAGCCAGCCGCGGCGGGACTACAATGAGCAGTTCTTC. V is TRBV4-1 and J is TRBJ2-1, with D possibly being TRBD2 (6 bases). V was shortened by 3 bases and J by 3 bases, with 12 bases between the two germline ends. CDR3 length: 15 residues. CDR1 MGHRA and CDR2 YSYEKL come from the germline V gene.

The chain is built from TRBV9 and TRBJ2-3; D is perhaps TRBD2 (7 bases). The CDR3 extends over 17 amino acids. The V gene's germline CDR1 is SGDLS and CDR2 YYNGEE. Trimming removed 4 bases at V and 2 bases at J, with 20 bases between. DNA of the CDR3: TGTGCCAGCAGCCCCCGGGGGGCGAGCGGGGCCACAGATACGCAGTATTTT. The encoded protein is CASSPRGASGATDTQYF. Full variable domain (rest looked up from reference TRBV9 and TRBJ2-3): DSGVTQTPKHLITATGQRVTLRCSPRSGDLSVYWYQQSLDQGLQFLIQYYNGEERAKGNILERFSAQQFPDLHSELNLSSLELGDSALYFCASSPRGASGATDTQYFGPGTRLTVL.

This rearrangement joins TRBV4-1 to TRBJ2-5; D gene unclear. Germline V gives CDR1 MGHRA, CDR2 YSYEKL. The V end was cut by 0 bases, the J end by 4 bases, with 6 bases between. This CDR3 spans 13 amino acids. CDR3 nucleotide sequence: TGCGCCAGCAGCCAAGACCGCGGAGAGACCCAGTACTTC. Translated: CASSQDRGETQYF.

The V gene is TRBV10-3, the J gene TRBJ2-3, with D possibly TRBD2 on 6 matching bases. Trimming left V 4 bases short and J 5 bases short, with 7 bases between. Per germline, CDR1 ENHRY and CDR2 SYGVKD. This CDR3 is built from 12 residues. The CDR3 DNA reads as TGTGCCATCAGTGTGGGGGGAGATACGCAGTATTTT. Residues: CAISVGGDTQYF.

In this sample, this clone turned up a few times. The chain joins TRBV7-2 to TRBJ2-3; 7 nucleotides agree with TRBD2. Germline assignment: CDR1 SGHTA and CDR2 FQGNSA. CDR3 size: 16 residues. The V gene end was trimmed by 5 bases and the J gene end by 7 bases; junction bases not matched to a gene: 15. DNA for the CDR3: TGTGCCAGCAGCCGACAGAGGGAAGGACTAGGGAATACGCAGTATTTT. Encoded protein: CASSRQREGLGNTQYF.

The CDR3 DNA sequence: TGCGCCAGCAGTCACGGGACCGGGGAGCTGTTTTTT. Amino acid sequence: CASSHGTGELFF. The chain is built from TRBV10-1 and TRBJ2-2; no firm D call. V lost 5 bases to trimming and J lost 5 bases, with 6 bases between them. CDR1 is WNHNN and CDR2 is SYGVQD in the germline V gene (reference sequence). This CDR3 comprises 12 residues.

The DNA for the CDR3 is TGTGCCAGCAGCTTGGAGGCCAGGGGGAAGTATGGCTACACCTTC. This translates into CASSLEARGKYGYTF. The rearrangement joins TRBV5-4 to TRBJ1-2, with 7 bases that match TRBD1. Germline CDR1 SGHNT, CDR2 YYREEE (reference sequence). The CDR3 totals 15 residues. Losses at the gene ends were 0 bases for V and 5 bases for J; bases not matched to a gene: 7.

The chain uses TRBV5-4 and TRBJ2-3; 8 nucleotides align to TRBD2. With V trimmed by 0 bases and J by 4 bases, 7 bases remained unmatched. The CDR3 length is 16 residues. The germline CDR1 and CDR2 sequences are SGHNT and YYREEE (reference sequence). This CDR3 reads CASSLGGGRPPDTQYF. The CDR3 DNA reads as TGTGCCAGCAGCTTGGGTGGCGGGAGGCCCCCAGATACGCAGTATTTT. The full variable domain, its missing parts supplied by reference TRBV5-4 and TRBJ2-3, is ETGVTQSPTHLIKTRGQQVTLRCSSQSGHNTVSWYQQALGQGPQFIFQYYREEENGRGNFPPRFSGLQFPNYSSELNVNALELDDSALYLCASSLGGGRPPDTQYFGPGTRLTVL.

This chain links TRBV14 with TRBJ2-2; TRBD2 is a possible D gene (6 bases). V was clipped by 4 bases and J by 7 bases, with 19 bases between them. The germline V gene has CDR1 SGHDN and CDR2 FVKESK. This CDR3 is 16 amino acids long. CDR3 DNA sequence: TGTGCCAGCAGCCGCCTTAGCGGCAGCGAGCGCGGGGAGCTGTTTTTT. This gives the protein CASSRLSGSERGELFF.

The chain has TRBV4-3 and TRBJ1-5, with 7 bases identical to TRBD1. Unmatched junction bases numbered 15, after V lost 5 bases and J lost 14 bases. The germline CDR1 and CDR2 sequences are LGHNA and YSLEER. The CDR3 is 14 amino acids. The CDR3 nucleotides are TGCGCCAGCAGCTACTCCACAGGGGCAGGGAGGAAGCATTTT. It encodes CASSYSTGAGRKHF.

The rearrangement uses TRBV5-8 and TRBJ2-2, with 8 nucleotides matching TRBD1. The CDR3 length is 14 residues. Germline assignment: CDR1 SGHTS and CDR2 YDEGEE. V shed 5 bases and J 4 bases; nucleotides not matched to a gene: 4. CDR3 DNA: TGTGCCAGCAGAACCGACAGGGGCACCGGGGAGCTGTTTTTT. This translates into CASRTDRGTGELFF.

This chain joins TRBV7-8 and TRBJ2-1, with D possibly matching TRBD2 (6 bases). The germline V gene encodes CDR1 SGHVS and CDR2 FQNEAQ. The ends were cut back, 5 bases at V and 1 base at J, with 18 bases in the middle. CDR3 length: 17 residues. CDR3 coding DNA: TGTGCCAGCAGCATAACCGGGACTTCAAAATCCTACAATGAGCAGTTCTTC. Its translation is CASSITGTSKSYNEQFF.

The chain recombines TRBV4-3 with TRBJ2-3; TRBD2 matches at 9 bases. The CDR3 is 16 residues long. V gave up 2 bases and J gave up 2 bases; unmatched junction bases: 5. The germline V gene has CDR1 LGHNA and CDR2 YSLEER. CDR3 DNA: TGCGCCAGCAGCCAAAAAGCTAGCGGGATCACAGATACGCAGTATTTT. Protein: CASSQKASGITDTQYF.

The V and J genes are TRBV28 and TRBJ2-1; possibly TRBD2 for D (5 bases). CDR1 and CDR2 (germline): MDHEN, SYDVKM. Trimming cost V 7 bases and J 2 bases, with 27 bases left between them. The CDR3 is 19 residues long. The CDR3, as DNA: TGTGCCAGCACGCTCAGGAAGGACTTTCGTCAAGCGGCCTACAATGAGCAGTTCTTC. Protein sequence: CASTLRKDFRQAAYNEQFF.

This chain connects TRBV19 to TRBJ2-6; 12 bases fit TRBD1. Trimming removed 5 bases from V and 0 bases from J; junction bases left unmatched: 5. This CDR3 has 18 residues. Germline V gives CDR1 LNHDA, CDR2 SQIVND (reference sequence). The CDR3: CASSPGTGGGSGANVLTF. CDR3 nucleotide sequence: TGTGCCAGTAGTCCGGGGACAGGGGGCGGCTCTGGGGCCAACGTCCTGACTTTC.

The count of this clone is one. The J gene is TRBJ2-5, the V gene TRBV15; a weak D match, TRBD1 (5 bases). V was clipped by 3 bases and J by 2 bases, with 16 bases between them. The CDR3 sequence is 16 residues long. The germline V gene encodes CDR1 LNHNV and CDR2 YYDKDF (reference sequence). DNA for the CDR3: TGTGCCACCAGCAGTCTCAAAGGGCAGGGACAAGAGACCCAGTACTTC. Amino acids: CATSSLKGQGQETQYF.

The gene calls are TRBV19 and TRBJ2-3; 7 nucleotides match TRBD2. With 5 bases clipped from V and 2 bases from J, the junction kept 13 bases outside the gene matches. From germline, CDR1 is LNHDA and CDR2 SQIVND (reference sequence). The CDR3 sequence is 17 residues long. CDR3 protein: CASSSSLTGGSTDTQYF. CDR3 DNA: TGTGCCAGTAGTTCCTCCCTAACGGGAGGCTCCACAGATACGCAGTATTTT.

The chain is built from TRBV9 and TRBJ1-1; D not certain. CDR1 SGDLS and CDR2 YYNGEE come from the germline V gene. V was clipped by 3 bases and J by 6 bases, with 15 bases between them. The CDR3 consists of 14 residues. The CDR3 here is CASSAQAGFSEAFF. Written as DNA, the CDR3 is TGTGCCAGCAGCGCCCAAGCGGGCTTCTCTGAAGCTTTCTTT.

This clone has more than one count but fewer than ten. The gene calls are TRBV30 and TRBJ2-1; D ambiguous. The length of the CDR3 is 16 residues. The germline V gene has CDR1 GTSNPN and CDR2 SVGIG (reference sequence). Trimming removed 5 bases from V and 7 bases from J, with 24 bases in between. The CDR3 spells CAWQKTGSRCGNEQFF. CDR3 bases: TGTGCCTGGCAAAAGACTGGAAGCCGTTGTGGGAATGAGCAGTTCTTC.

In DNA form, the CDR3 reads TGTGCCAGCAGTTTCCGGGAAGGGACCGGGGAGCTGTTTTTT. Its translation: CASSFREGTGELFF. The V gene is TRBV6-5, the J gene TRBJ2-2; D is perhaps TRBD2 (5 bases). Germline lookup yields CDR1 MNHEY and CDR2 SVGAGI. The CDR3 covers 14 residues. V dropped 4 bases and J dropped 5 bases, with 11 bases sitting between them.

The V and J genes are TRBV15 and TRBJ2-1; 12 bases are a match to TRBD2. Germline CDR1 and CDR2: LNHNV and YYDKDF (reference sequence). The CDR3 loop spans 15 amino acids. Trimming removed 3 bases from V and 8 bases from J; junction bases left unmatched: 5. The CDR3 here is CATSRETSGRDEQFF. CDR3 DNA: TGTGCCACCAGCAGGGAGACTAGCGGGAGAGATGAGCAGTTCTTC.

This chain connects TRBV18 to TRBJ2-1, with a weak D call TRBD2 (7 bases). V was cut by 6 bases and J by 8 bases, with 23 bases left in between. The CDR3 totals 16 residues. Germline V gene data show CDR1 as KGHSH and CDR2 as LQKENI. The CDR3 nucleotides are TGTGCCAGCTCCCCCGTGTGGGGGGGCGCGAGCGATGAGCAGTTCTTC. Protein: CASSPVWGGASDEQFF.

The CDR3 here is CASSQAGLNEQFF. Written as DNA, the CDR3 is TGCGCCAGCAGCCAGGCGGGCTTAAATGAGCAGTTCTTC. This chain uses TRBV4-1 with TRBJ2-1; perhaps TRBD2 as D (5 bases). There are 13 residues in the CDR3. V shed 3 bases and J shed 7 bases, with 10 bases lying between them. In germline, CDR1 is MGHRA, CDR2 YSYEKL.

The chain uses TRBV6-6 and TRBJ2-7, with D possibly matching TRBD2 (5 bases). The CDR3 extends over 11 amino acids. V was pared by 5 bases and J by 6 bases, with 8 bases between. Per germline, CDR1 MNHNY and CDR2 SVGAGI (reference sequence). This chain's CDR3 is CASSTGLEQYF. Written as DNA, the CDR3 is TGTGCCAGCAGTACCGGACTCGAGCAGTACTTC.

A word on this clone: This CDR3 is also generated by other DNA sequences in the sample. The rearrangement links TRBV6-5 to TRBJ1-1, with a possible D match to TRBD1 (6 bases). CDR3 length: 14 residues. CDR1 is MNHEY, CDR2 SVGAGI, per germline. V was cut by 0 bases and J by 1 base, with 6 bases left in between. The CDR3 region has the DNA TGTGCCAGCAGTTACTCGACAGGGAACACTGAAGCTTTCTTT. This translates into CASSYSTGNTEAFF.

V gene TRBV4-3 combines with J gene TRBJ2-5; D may be TRBD1 (6 bases). Germline assignment: CDR1 LGHNA and CDR2 YSLEER. Trimming left V 4 bases short and J 2 bases short, with 14 bases between. The CDR3 runs to 15 residues. DNA of the CDR3: TGCGCCAGCAGCCCACAGGGTGGGATGCAAGAGACCCAGTACTTC. It yields the protein CASSPQGGMQETQYF.

This chain uses TRBV19 with TRBJ2-6; no clear D. The CDR3 contains 16 residues. V lost 6 bases and J 0 bases, leaving 12 bases between the germline ends. Germline V gene lookup returns CDR1 LNHDA and CDR2 SQIVND (reference sequence). The CDR3 nucleotides are TGTGCCAGTAGCCCACTCGGGTACTCTGGGGCCAACGTCCTGACTTTC. This encodes CASSPLGYSGANVLTF.